This TCR beta chain was observed in a study of human T cells and chemical hapten exposure. Time point described: patch test 1, 2 weeks after DPC sensitization. As to treatment: therapeutic diphenylcyclopropenone sensitization with weekly scalp DPC. Donors, patients with alopecia ranging from 18 to 70 years old and judged suitable for DPC, provided samples. From whole blood left unfractionated, total RNA was extracted. Via MiXCR, TCRdb re-called the RACE reads, giving one row per CDR3 protein. The repertoire has just under 350,000 distinct CDR3 sequences, under 9% of them found once; the top ten carry 8% to 9%. The CDR3 covers 17 residues. Germline V gene sequence: CDR1 SGHRS, CDR2 YFSETQ. V gave up 3 bases and J gave up 3 bases, with 19 bases separating them.

This specimen was whole blood, taken in connection with sensitization to the hapten diphenylcyclopropenone (DPC). This receptor was taken from a woman between 18 and 29 years old with alopecia areata. Some clones in this sample may be carry-over from other donors' samples. The chain carries TRBV5-1 and TRBJ1-5; D perhaps matches TRBD1 (5 bases). DNA for the CDR3: TGCGCCAGCAGCTCCCTGACAGAATATTCGGACAATCAGCCCCAGCATTTT. Translating gives CASSSLTEYSDNQPQHF.